This T cell receptor beta chain was sequenced for a study of long-term antiretroviral therapy in people with HIV. Overall study findings and caveats: The study found that diversity rose after ART but stayed below transplant donor controls.

V lost 2 bases, J lost 3 bases, and 10 bases lay in between. This CDR3 comprises 14 residues. Germline CDR1 is MGHDK and CDR2 is SYGVNS. At the survey level, the v3.0 immunoSEQ assay was run. For each individual sample, sequencing targeted roughly 40,000-55,000 T-cell genomes. Data came from immunoSEQ multiplex PCR; TCRdb stores just in-frame clones and leaves some out. The sample holds 14,000 or so clones, about four fifths seen once. A remark on this clone: Antigen specificity is unknown.

The receptor was isolated from a man aged 35 to 55 with HIV. Sequences were derived from unsorted PBMCs, sampled just before starting antiretroviral therapy. The gene calls are TRBV25-1 and TRBJ2-5, with a weak D call TRBD1 (5 bases). This CDR3 is CASSERLGEETQYF. CDR3 bases: TGTGCCAGCAGTGAAAGGTTAGGGGAAGAGACCCAGTACTTC.